This T cell receptor beta chain was observed in a study of blood T cells in healthy people across ages. The CDR3 contains 10 residues. Per germline, CDR1 SNHLY and CDR2 FYNNEI. Of note for this clonotype: Compared with germline, one end of the junction differs, possibly owing to a read error.

A sample-barcoded 5' primer and a J-beta primer mix were used in a second PCR of roughly 7 to 12 cycles. Every cDNA was tagged by a template-switch adaptor with 12 random nucleotides. TCRdb itself ran the 5' RACE reads through MiXCR, one entry per CDR3 protein. The data contain 1.6 million or so distinct CDR3 sequences, 30% to 35% of them singletons. Sequencing was performed on blood. The origin of this receptor is a young woman in good health. The chain combines TRBV2 with TRBJ2-1; D is uncertain. CDR3 region: CASSEEAAYF. The CDR3 nucleotides are TGTGCCAGCAGTGAAGAGGCAGCTTATTTC.